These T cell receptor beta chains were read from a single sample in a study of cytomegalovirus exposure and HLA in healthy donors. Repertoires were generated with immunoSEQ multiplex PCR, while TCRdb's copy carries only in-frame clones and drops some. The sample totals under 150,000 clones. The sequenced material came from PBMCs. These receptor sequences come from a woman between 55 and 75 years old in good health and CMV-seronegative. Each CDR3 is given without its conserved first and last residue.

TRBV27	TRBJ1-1	ASSLLRTANTEAF
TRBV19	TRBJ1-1	ASSTLGNTEAF
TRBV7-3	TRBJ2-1	ASSKTTSSYNEQF
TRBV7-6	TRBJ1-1	ASSVNTGGRGEAF
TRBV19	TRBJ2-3	ASSSLLRTSTDTQY
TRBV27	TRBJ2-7	ASSSTRSDREQY
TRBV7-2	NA	ASSPVPGGSYEQY
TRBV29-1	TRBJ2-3	SVEGGEEEGTDTQY
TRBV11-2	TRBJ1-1	ASSTRQGSTEAF
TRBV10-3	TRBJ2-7	AISPSTSGGASEQY
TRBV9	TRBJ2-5	ASSPLTGRQETQY
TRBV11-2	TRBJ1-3	ASSVTGSGNTIY
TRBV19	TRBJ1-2	ASSITGQANYGYT
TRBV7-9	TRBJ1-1	ASSLGLQTTMNTEAF
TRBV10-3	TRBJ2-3	AISEPVTAVADTQY
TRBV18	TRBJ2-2	ASSRKTASNTGELF
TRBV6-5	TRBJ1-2	ASSSTWTGTNYGYT
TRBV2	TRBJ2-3	ASRAGTNTDTQY
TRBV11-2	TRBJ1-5	ASSENPGTGRNQPQH
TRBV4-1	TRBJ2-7	ASSRTSGRYEQY
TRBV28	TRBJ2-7	ASRKAGGPHEQY
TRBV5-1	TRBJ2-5	ASSLPAGGFETQY
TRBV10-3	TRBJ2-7	AISASGIPEQY
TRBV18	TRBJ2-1	ASSPGVGETEQF
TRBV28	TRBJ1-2	ASSRGAGTERLYGYT
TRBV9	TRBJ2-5	ASTVPVETQY
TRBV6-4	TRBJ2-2	ASSEMTSANTGELF
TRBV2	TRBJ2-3	ASSEARSSGAPDTQY
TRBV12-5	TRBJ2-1	ASGFPGSSGSFNEQF
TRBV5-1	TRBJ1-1	ASSFAGSLDTEAF
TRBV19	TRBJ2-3	ASSILRDTDTQY
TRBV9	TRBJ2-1	ASSVMAGGPGNEQF
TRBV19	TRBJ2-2	ASSPIFGGRTGELF
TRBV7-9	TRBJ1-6	ASQLGQGGSSPLH
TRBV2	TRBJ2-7	ASSFGQGGIKDEQY
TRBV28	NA	ASSSGPYEQY
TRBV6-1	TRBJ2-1	ASSEQARQNNEQF
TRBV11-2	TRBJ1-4	ASSLSGFNEKLF
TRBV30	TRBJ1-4	AGHREANEKLF
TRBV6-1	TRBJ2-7	ASSVGLAAYEQY
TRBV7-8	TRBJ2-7	ASSLISLAGGFSYEQY
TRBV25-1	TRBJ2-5	ASSATGLAGQTQY
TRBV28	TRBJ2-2	ASRSRGSGELF
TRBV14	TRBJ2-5	ASSQGTPGWETQY
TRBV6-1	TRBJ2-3	ASSEGRGRLTDTQY
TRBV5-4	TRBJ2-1	ASSLGLAGNNEQF
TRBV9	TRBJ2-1	ASSLGAGGNYDEQF
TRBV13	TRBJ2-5	ASSSPGEETQY
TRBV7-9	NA	ASSLGQGLNEQY
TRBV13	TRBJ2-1	ASSLVGLNVNEQF
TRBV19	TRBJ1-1	ASSRGQVNTEAF
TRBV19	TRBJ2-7	ASQTGTGLSYEQY
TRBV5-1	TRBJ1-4	ASSRTTGSGEKLF
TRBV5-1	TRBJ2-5	ASSPTTSWLQETQY
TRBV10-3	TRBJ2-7	AISESTQREQY
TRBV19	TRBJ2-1	ASSRVPLPYNEQF
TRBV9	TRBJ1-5	ASSVTGDSNQPQH
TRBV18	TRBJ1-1	ASSPPPTGTRRKNTEAF
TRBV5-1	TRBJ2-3	ASSLAWTSGGRGTDTQY
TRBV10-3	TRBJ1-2	AISGGRGPDYGYT